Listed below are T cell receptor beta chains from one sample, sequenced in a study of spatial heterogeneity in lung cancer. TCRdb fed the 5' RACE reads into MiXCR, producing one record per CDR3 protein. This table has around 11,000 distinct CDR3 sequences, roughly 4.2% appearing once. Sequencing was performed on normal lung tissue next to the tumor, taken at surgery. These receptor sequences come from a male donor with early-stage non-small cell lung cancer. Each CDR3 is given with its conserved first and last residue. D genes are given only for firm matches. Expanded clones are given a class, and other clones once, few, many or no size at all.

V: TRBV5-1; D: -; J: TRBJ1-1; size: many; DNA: TGCGCCAGCAGCTTGGTCCAAAAGACTGAAGCTTTCTTT; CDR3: CASSLVQKTEAFF
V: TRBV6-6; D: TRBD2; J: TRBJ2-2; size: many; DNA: TGTGCCAGCAGTTACTCCAGACTAGCGGGAGGGATAAACACCGGGGAGCTGTTTTTT; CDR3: CASSYSRLAGGINTGELFF
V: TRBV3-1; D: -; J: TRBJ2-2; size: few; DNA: TGTGCCAGCAGCCTCCGGGACGCGGACACCGGGGAGCTGTTTTTT; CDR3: CASSLRDADTGELFF
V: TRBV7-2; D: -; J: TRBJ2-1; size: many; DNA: TGTGCCAGCAGTTCGGGCCCAAATGAGCAGTTCTTC; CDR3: CASSSGPNEQFF
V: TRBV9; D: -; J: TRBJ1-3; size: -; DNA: TGTGCCAGCAGCCCCAGGGAATCTGGAAACACCATATATTTT; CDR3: CASSPRESGNTIYF
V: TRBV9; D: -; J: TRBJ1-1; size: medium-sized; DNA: TGTGCCAGCAGCGTAGGGGCCGCGACTGAAGCTTTCTTT; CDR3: CASSVGAATEAFF
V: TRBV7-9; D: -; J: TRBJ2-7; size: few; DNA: TGTGCCAGCAGCCCGGGTTACGAGCAGTACTTC; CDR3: CASSPGYEQYF
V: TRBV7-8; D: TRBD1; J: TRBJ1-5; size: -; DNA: TGTGCCAGCAGCCCTGGGACAGGGTATAATCAGCCCCAGCATTTT; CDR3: CASSPGTGYNQPQHF
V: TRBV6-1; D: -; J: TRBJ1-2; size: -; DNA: TGTGCCAGCAGTGAAGTATGGGGTAGCTATGGCTACACCTTC; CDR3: CASSEVWGSYGYTF
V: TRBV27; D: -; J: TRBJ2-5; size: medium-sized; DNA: TGTGCCAGCAGTACCTTTTTAGAGCAAGAGACCCAGTACTTC; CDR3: CASSTFLEQETQYF
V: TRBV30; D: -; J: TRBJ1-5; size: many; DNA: TGTGCCTGGAGTGTCTATAGCAATCAGCCCCAGCATTTT; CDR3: CAWSVYSNQPQHF
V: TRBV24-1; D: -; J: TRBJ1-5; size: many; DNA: TGTGCCACCAGTGACTCGACAGGTGGGGCCCAGCATTTT; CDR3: CATSDSTGGAQHF
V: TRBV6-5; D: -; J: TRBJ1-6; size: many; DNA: TGTGCCAGCAGTTACTCGTTAAGGGGATCACCCCTCCACTTT; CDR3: CASSYSLRGSPLHF
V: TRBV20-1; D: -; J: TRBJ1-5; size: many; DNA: TGCAGTGCGTGGGACTCGAGGAGCAATCAGCCCCAGCATTTT; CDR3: CSAWDSRSNQPQHF
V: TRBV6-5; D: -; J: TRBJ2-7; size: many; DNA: TGTGCCAGCAGCCCCGGGGCCTACGAGCAGTACTTC; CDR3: CASSPGAYEQYF
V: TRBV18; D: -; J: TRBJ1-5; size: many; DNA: TGTGCCAGCTCACCCCTCGAGGCGGGCAATCAGCCCCAGCATTTT; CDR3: CASSPLEAGNQPQHF
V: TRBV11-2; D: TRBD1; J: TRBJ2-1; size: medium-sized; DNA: TGTGCCAGCAGCCGGGACAGAGGCTCCTACAATGAGCAGTTCTTC; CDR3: CASSRDRGSYNEQFF
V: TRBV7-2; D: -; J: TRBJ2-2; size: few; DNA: TGTGCCAGCGGTAATGGGGGAAGCGGGAACACCGGGGAGCTGTTTTTT; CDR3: CASGNGGSGNTGELFF
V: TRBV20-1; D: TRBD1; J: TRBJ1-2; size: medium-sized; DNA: TGCAGTGCTAGGGCGGGACAGGACTATGGCTACACCTTC; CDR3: CSARAGQDYGYTF
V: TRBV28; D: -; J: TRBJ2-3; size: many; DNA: TGTGCCAGCAGTCGGGGTTTCGGGATTCAAGATACGCAGTATTTT; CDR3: CASSRGFGIQDTQYF
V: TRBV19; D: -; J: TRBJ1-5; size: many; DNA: TGTGCCAGTAGTATCTCCCTGGGGTCCAATCAGCCCCAGCATTTT; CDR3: CASSISLGSNQPQHF
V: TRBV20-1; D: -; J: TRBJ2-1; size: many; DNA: TGCAGTGCTCGGACACCCTTTGGATCGCACAATGAGCAGTTCTTC; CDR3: CSARTPFGSHNEQFF
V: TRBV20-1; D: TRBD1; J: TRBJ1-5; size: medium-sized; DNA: TGCAGTGCCCCAGAGGGACAGGACAATCAGCCCCAGCATTTT; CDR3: CSAPEGQDNQPQHF
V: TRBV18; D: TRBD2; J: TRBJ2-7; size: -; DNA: TGTGCCAGCTCATCACGGGAGGATTTCGAGCAGTACTTC; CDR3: CASSSREDFEQYF
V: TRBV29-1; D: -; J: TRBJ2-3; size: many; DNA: TGCAGCGTTTCTAGCACAGATACGCAGTATTTT; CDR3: CSVSSTDTQYF
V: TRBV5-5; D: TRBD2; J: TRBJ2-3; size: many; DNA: TGTGCCAGCAGCCAAGGGACTAGCGGGGGCTTACGATCCACAGATACGCAGTATTTT; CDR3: CASSQGTSGGLRSTDTQYF
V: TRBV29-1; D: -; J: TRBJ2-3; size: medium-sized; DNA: TGCAGCTCAGGGTGGCGGGGCACAGATACGCAGTATTTT; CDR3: CSSGWRGTDTQYF
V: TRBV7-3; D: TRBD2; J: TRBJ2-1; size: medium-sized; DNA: TGTGCCAGCAGCTTAAAACTAGCGGTTAACAATGAGCAGTTCTTC; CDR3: CASSLKLAVNNEQFF
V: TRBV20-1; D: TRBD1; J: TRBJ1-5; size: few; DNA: TGCAGTGCTAGAGGGGCGACAGGGATTAGCAATCAGCCCCAGCATTTT; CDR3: CSARGATGISNQPQHF
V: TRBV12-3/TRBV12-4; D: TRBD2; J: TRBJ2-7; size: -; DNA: TGTGCCAGCAGGAGCGGGAGGGCCTCCTACGAGCAGTACTTC; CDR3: CASRSGRASYEQYF
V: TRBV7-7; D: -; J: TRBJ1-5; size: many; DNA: TGTGCTAGCTCCATTACCCCGAATCAGCCCCAGCATTTT; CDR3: CASSITPNQPQHF
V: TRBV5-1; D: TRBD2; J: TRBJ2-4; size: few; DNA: TGCGCCAGCAGCGTAAACCCGGGACTAGCGGGAGCGATTTCCGCGGCCAAAAACATTCAGTACTTC; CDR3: CASSVNPGLAGAISAAKNIQYF
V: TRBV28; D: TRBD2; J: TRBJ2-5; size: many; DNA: TGTGCCAGCAATGACGGGGGGATGGAGACCCAGTACTTC; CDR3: CASNDGGMETQYF
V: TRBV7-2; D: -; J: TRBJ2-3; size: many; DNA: TGTGCCAGCAGCTTATTAGGATGGACAGATACGCAGTATTTT; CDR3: CASSLLGWTDTQYF
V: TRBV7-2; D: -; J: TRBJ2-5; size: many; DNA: TGTGCCAGCAGCATGATGGACCTGGGAGAGACCCAGTACTTC; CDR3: CASSMMDLGETQYF
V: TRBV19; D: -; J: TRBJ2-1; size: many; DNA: TGTGCCAGTACCCGGGATTACTACAATGAGCAGTTCTTC; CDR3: CASTRDYYNEQFF
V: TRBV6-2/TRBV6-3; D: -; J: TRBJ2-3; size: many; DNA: TGTGCCAGCAGGTCGTCCCCGAACAGTTACACAGATACGCAGTATTTT; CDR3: CASRSSPNSYTDTQYF
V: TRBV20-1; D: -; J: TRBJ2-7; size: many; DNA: TGCAGTGCTAGAGGGCCTCTAGCGAGCTACGAGCAGTACTTC; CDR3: CSARGPLASYEQYF
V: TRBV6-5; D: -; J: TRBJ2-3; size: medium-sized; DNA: TGTGCCAGCAGCCCGGGACTGACTAGCACAGATACGCAGTATTTT; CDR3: CASSPGLTSTDTQYF
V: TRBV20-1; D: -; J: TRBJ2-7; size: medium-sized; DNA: TGCAGTGCTTCGGTTCCTTCCTACGAGCAGTACTTC; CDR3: CSASVPSYEQYF
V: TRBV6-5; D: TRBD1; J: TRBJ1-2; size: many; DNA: TGTGCCAGCAGTTACTCTCCCGTGGACAGGGGGCAAGAGGGCTACACCTTC; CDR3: CASSYSPVDRGQEGYTF
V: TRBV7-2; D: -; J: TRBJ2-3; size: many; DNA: TGTGCCAGCAGCTCTCGGGACTTTACAGATACGCAGTATTTT; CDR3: CASSSRDFTDTQYF
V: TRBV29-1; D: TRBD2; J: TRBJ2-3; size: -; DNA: TGCAGCGTCAAGGGACTAGCTCCAGATACGCAGTATTTT; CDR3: CSVKGLAPDTQYF
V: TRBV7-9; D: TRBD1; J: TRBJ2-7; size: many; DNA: TGTGCCAGCAGCCTGGGACAGTACGAGCAGTACTTC; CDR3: CASSLGQYEQYF
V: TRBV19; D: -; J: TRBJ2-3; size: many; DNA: TGTGCCAGTAGTACCCGAAGTGCAGATACGCAGTATTTT; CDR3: CASSTRSADTQYF
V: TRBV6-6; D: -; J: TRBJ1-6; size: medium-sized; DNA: TGTGCCAGCTGTTCGAGCTTTCAATCACCCCTCCACTTT; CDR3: CASCSSFQSPLHF
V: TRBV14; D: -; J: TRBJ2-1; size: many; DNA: TGTGCCAGCAGCCCCTTTACGGGGAGCGATGAGCAGTTCTTC; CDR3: CASSPFTGSDEQFF
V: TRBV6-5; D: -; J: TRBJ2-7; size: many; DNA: TGTGCCAGCAGTTTGACAGGAGTGAACGAGCAGTACTTC; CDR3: CASSLTGVNEQYF
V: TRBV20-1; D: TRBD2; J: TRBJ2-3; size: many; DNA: TGCAGTGCCCTCGCGGGAGGGCATACGCAGTATTTT; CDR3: CSALAGGHTQYF
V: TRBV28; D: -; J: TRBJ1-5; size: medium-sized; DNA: TGTGCCAGCAGTTTAGGGGCGCGCGTCTGGCCCCAGCATTTT; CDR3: CASSLGARVWPQHF
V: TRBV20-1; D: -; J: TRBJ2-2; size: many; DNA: TGCAGTGCTGCTCCGGTAGAAAATGGACCCACCGGGGAGCTGTTTTTT; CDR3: CSAAPVENGPTGELFF